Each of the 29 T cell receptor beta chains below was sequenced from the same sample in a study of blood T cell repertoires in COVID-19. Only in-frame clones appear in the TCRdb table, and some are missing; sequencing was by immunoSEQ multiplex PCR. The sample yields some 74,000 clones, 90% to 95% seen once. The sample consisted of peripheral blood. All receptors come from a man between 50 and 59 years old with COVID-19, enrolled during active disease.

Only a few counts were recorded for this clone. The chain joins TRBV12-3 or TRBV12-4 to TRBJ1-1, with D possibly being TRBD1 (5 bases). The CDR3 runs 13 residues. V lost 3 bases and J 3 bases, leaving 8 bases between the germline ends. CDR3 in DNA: TGTGCCAGCAGTTTCTCGGGGGACACTGAAGCTTTCTTT. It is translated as CASSFSGDTEAFF.

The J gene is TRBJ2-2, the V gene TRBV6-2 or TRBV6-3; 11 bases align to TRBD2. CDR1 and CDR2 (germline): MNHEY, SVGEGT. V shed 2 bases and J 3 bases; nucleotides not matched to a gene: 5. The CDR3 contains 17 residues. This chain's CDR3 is CASSYHGTSGHTGELFF. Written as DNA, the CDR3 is TGTGCCAGCAGTTACCACGGGACTAGCGGACACACCGGGGAGCTGTTTTTT.

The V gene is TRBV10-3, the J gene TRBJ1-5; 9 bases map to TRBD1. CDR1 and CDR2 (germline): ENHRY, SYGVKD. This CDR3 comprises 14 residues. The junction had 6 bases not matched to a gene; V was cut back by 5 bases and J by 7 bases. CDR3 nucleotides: TGTGCCATCAGTAAGACAGGGGGAGGACAGCCCCAGCATTTT. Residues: CAISKTGGGQPQHF.

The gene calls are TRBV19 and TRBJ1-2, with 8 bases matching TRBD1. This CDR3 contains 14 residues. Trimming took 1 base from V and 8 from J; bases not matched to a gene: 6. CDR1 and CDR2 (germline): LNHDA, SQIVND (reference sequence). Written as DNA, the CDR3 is TGTGCCAGTAGTATAGTCCGACAGGGGAGCGGCTACACCTTC. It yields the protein CASSIVRQGSGYTF.

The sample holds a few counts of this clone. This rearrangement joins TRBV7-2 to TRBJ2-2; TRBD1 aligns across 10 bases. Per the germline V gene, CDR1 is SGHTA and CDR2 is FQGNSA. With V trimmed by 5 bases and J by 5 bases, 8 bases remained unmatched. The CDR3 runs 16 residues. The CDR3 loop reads CASSTRTGGWTGELFF. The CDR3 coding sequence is TGTGCCAGCAGCACCCGGACAGGGGGTTGGACCGGGGAGCTGTTTTTT.

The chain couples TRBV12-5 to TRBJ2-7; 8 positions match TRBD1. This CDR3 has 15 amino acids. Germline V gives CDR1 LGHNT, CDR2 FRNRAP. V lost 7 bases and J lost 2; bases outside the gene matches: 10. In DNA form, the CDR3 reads TGTGCTAGTGCGAAATGGGGGACAGGTACCTACGAGCAGTACTTC. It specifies CASAKWGTGTYEQYF.

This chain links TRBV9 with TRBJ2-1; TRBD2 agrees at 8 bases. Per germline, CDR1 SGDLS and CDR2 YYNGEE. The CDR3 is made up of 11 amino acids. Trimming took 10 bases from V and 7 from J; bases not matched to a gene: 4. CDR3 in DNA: TGTGCCTCCGGGGGGGTTAATGAGCAGTTCTTC. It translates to CASGGVNEQFF.

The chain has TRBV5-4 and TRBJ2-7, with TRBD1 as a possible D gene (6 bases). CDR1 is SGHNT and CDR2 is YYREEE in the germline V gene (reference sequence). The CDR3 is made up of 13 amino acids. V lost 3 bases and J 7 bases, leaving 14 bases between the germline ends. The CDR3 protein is CASSSQGIDEQYF. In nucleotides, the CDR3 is TGTGCCAGCAGCTCCCAGGGGATAGATGAGCAGTACTTC.

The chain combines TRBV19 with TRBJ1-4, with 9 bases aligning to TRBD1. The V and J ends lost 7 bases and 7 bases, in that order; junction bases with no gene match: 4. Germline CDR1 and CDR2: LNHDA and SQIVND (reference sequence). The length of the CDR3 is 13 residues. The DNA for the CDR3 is TGTGCCAGTACTCAACAGGGGGCTGAAAAACTGTTTTTT. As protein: CASTQQGAEKLFF.

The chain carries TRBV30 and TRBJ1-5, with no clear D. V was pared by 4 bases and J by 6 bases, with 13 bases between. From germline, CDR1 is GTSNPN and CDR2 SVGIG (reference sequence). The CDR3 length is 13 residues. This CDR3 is CAWIPKEGQPQHF. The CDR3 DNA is TGTGCCTGGATCCCTAAAGAGGGTCAGCCCCAGCATTTT.

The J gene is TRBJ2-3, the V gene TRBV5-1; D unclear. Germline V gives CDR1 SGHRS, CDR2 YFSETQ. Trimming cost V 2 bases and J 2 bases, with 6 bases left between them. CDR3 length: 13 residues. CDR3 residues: CASSFIITDTQYF. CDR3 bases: TGCGCCAGCAGCTTTATAATCACAGATACGCAGTATTTT.

CDR3 region: CASSLRGRWADTQYF. In DNA, the CDR3 is TGTGCCAGCAGCTTAAGAGGGAGGTGGGCAGATACGCAGTATTTT. The chain couples TRBV7-3 to TRBJ2-3; the D gene is possibly TRBD2 (6 bases). The V end lost 1 base, the J end lost 4 bases, and 12 bases lay between the germline ends. The CDR3 length is 15 residues. Germline-derived CDR1 and CDR2 are SGHTA and FQGTGA.

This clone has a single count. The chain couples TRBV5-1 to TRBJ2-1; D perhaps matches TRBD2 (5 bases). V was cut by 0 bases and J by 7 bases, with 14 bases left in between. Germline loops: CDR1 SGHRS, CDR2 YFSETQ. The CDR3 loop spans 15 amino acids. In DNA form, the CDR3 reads TGCGCCAGCAGCTTGGACTCTACAACGGGGAATGAGCAGTTCTTC. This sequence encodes CASSLDSTTGNEQFF.

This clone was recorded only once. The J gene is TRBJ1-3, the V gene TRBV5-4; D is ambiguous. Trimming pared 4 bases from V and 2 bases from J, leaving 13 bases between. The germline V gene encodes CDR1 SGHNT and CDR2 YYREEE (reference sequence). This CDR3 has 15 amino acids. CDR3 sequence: CASSNTVGAGNTIYF. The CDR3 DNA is TGTGCCAGCAGCAACACGGTCGGGGCTGGAAACACCATATATTTT.

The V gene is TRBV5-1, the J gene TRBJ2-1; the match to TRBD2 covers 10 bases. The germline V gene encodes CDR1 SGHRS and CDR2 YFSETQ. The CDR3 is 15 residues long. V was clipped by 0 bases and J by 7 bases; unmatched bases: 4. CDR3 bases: TGCGCCAGCAGCTTGGCTAGCGGGAGAGGTAATGAGCAGTTCTTC. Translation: CASSLASGRGNEQFF.

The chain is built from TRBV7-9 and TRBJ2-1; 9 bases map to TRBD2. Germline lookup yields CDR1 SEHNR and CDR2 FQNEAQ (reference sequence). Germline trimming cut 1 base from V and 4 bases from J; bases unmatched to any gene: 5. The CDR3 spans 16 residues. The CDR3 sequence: CASSLGASGIYNEQFF. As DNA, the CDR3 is TGTGCCAGCAGCTTAGGAGCTAGCGGGATTTACAATGAGCAGTTCTTC.

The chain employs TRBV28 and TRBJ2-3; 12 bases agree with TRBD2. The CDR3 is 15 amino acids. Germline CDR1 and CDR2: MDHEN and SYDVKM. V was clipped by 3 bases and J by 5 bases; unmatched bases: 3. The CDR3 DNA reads TGTGCCAGCAGTTTGACTAGCGGGAGTATAGATACGCAGTATTTT. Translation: CASSLTSGSIDTQYF.

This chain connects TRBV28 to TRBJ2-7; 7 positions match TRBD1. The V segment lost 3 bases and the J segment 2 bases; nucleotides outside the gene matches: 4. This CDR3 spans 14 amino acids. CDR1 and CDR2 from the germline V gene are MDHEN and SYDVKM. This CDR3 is CASSLTGLTYEQYF. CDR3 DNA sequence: TGTGCCAGCAGTTTGACAGGGTTGACCTACGAGCAGTACTTC.

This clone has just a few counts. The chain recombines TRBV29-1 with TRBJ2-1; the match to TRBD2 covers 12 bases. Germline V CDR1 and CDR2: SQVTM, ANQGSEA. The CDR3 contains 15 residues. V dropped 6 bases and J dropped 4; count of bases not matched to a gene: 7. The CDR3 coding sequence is TGCAGCGTATCTAGCGGGAGGGCCCAATACAATGAGCAGTTCTTC. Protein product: CSVSSGRAQYNEQFF.

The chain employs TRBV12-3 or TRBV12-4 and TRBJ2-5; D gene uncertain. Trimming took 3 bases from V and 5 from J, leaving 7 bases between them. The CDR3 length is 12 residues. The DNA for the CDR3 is TGTGCCAGCAGTTTCAGGTGGGAGACCCAGTACTTC. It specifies CASSFRWETQYF.

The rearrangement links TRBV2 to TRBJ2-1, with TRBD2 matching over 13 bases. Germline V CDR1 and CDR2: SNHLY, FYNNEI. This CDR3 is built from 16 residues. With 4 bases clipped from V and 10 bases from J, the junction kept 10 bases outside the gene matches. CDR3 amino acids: CASSATSGRALGEQFF. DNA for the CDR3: TGTGCCAGCAGTGCTACTAGCGGGAGGGCCCTCGGGGAGCAGTTCTTC.

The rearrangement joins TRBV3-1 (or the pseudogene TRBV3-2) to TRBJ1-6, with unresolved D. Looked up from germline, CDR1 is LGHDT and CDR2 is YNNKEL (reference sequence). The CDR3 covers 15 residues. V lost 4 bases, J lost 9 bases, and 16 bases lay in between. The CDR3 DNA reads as TGTGCCAGCAGCCCACGGTCACTGTTGAGTTCACCCCTCCACTTT. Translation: CASSPRSLLSSPLHF.

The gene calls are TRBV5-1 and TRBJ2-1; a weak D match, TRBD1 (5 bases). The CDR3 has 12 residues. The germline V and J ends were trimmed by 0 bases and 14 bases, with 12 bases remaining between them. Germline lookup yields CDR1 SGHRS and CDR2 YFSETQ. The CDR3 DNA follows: TGCGCCAGCAGCTTGGGCACCCTAGGGGAGTTCTTC. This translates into CASSLGTLGEFF.

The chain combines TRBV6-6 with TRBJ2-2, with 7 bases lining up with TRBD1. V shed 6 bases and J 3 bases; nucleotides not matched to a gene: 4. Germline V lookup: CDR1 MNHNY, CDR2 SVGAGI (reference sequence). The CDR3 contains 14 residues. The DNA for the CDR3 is TGTGCCAGCAGACCCACAGGGGACACCGGGGAGCTGTTTTTT. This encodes CASRPTGDTGELFF.

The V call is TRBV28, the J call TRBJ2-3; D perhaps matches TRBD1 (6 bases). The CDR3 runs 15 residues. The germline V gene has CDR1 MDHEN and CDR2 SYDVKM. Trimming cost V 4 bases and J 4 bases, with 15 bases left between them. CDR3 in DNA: TGTGCCAGCAGTTCCGGACAGTGGGGATCAGATACGCAGTATTTT. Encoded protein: CASSSGQWGSDTQYF.

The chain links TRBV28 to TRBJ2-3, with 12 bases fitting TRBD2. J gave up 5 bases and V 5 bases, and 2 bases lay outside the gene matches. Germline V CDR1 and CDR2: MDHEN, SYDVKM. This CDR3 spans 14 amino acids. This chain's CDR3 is CASSILAGGDTQYF. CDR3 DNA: TGTGCCAGCAGTATACTAGCGGGGGGAGATACGCAGTATTTT.

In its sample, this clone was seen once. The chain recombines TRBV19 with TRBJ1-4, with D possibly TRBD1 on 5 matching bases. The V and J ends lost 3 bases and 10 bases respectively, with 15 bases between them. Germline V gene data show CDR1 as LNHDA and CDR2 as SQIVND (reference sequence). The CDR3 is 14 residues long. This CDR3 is CASSIKAAGSKLFF. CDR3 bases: TGTGCCAGTAGTATTAAGGCGGCAGGGTCAAAACTGTTTTTT.

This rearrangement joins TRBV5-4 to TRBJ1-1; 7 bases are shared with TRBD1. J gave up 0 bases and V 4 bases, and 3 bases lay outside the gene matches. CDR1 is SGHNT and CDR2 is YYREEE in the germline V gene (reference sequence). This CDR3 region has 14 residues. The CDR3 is CASSRGQVNTEAFF. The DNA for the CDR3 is TGTGCCAGCAGCCGAGGACAGGTGAACACTGAAGCTTTCTTT.

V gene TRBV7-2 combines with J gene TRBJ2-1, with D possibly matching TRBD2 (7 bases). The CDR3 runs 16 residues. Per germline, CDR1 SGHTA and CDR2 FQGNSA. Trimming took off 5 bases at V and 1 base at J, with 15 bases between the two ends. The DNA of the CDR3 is TGTGCCAGCAGCCCCGACGGGGGGCGGTCCTACAATGAGCAGTTCTTC. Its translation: CASSPDGGRSYNEQFF.